Below, 2 T cell receptor beta chains from the same sample are listed, as sequenced in a study of siplizumab effects on memory and regulatory T cells. Only in-frame clones appear in the TCRdb table, and some are missing; sequencing was by immunoSEQ multiplex PCR. In the table there are approximately 100,000 clones, 93% of which are singletons. The specimen was Tregs sorted from blood. The source is a human donor in good health.

A single count supports this clone. The chain couples TRBV9 to TRBJ2-5, with 9 bases matching TRBD2. Germline loops: CDR1 SGDLS, CDR2 YYNGEE. With V trimmed by 0 bases and J by 4 bases, 7 bases remained unmatched. The CDR3 consists of 16 residues. CDR3: CASSVGRRGGGETQYF. CDR3 nucleotide sequence: TGTGCCAGCAGCGTAGGTCGGCGGGGGGGCGGAGAGACCCAGTACTTC.

The V gene is TRBV6-6, the J gene TRBJ1-2, with 7 nucleotides matching TRBD1. Germline-derived CDR1 and CDR2 are MNHNY and SVGAGI (reference sequence). The V gene end was trimmed by 6 bases and the J gene end by 1 base; junction bases not matched to a gene: 11. This CDR3 comprises 16 residues. The CDR3 region has the DNA TGTGCCAGCAGCCCCAAGAGGCCAGGGGGTAACTATGGCTACACCTTC. Its translation is CASSPKRPGGNYGYTF.